The 12 T cell receptor beta chains listed next were all sequenced from one sample in a study of vaccination and CD4 T cells after COVID-19. Their antigen targets remain unknown. Treatment: approximately 11-day PBMC culture with coronavirus spike peptide pools or control peptides (ViraFEST assay). CD4+ T cells that had been cultured provided DNA sequenced with the Oncomine TCR Beta short-read assay. TCRdb ran MiXCR on the PCR reads and lists one entry per CDR3 protein. The data show about 12,000 distinct CDR3 sequences, 45% seen once. Sequencing used cultured CD4+ T cells from blood, obtained after SARS-CoV-2 vaccination. These receptors were taken from a human donor with COVID-19.

This rearrangement joins TRBV24-1 to TRBJ2-3; a weak D match, TRBD2 (7 bases). Trimming took 4 bases from V and 2 from J, leaving 15 bases between them. Germline V gene sequence: CDR1 KGHDR, CDR2 SFDVKD. The CDR3 totals 16 residues. The CDR3 protein is CATSEPLGGATDTQYF. In nucleotides, the CDR3 is TGTGCCACCAGTGAGCCGCTGGGGGGGGCCACAGATACGCAGTATTTT.

Details on this clonotype: The junction differs from germline at one of its ends, possibly a read error. This chain links TRBV7-6 with TRBJ2-2; TRBD2 matches at 9 bases. The germline V gene has CDR1 SGHVS and CDR2 FNYEAQ. The CDR3 consists of 15 residues. CDR3 bases: TGTGCCAGCAGCATAGCGGGGGTAAATGGCGGGGAGCTGTTTTTT. Encoded protein: CASSIAGVNGGELFF.

Written as DNA, the CDR3 is TGCGCCAGCAGCCAAGATCTCGAGGGCCGGAAAGCTTTCTTT. Its protein product is CASSQDLEGRKAFF. V and J are TRBV4-1 and TRBJ1-1; no firm D call. Germline V gene sequence: CDR1 MGHRA, CDR2 YSYEKL. The CDR3 is made up of 14 amino acids. Trimming took 0 bases from V and 9 from J, leaving 14 bases between them.

V is TRBV7-2 and J is TRBJ2-3; possible D gene TRBD2, 7 bases. The germline gives CDR1 SGHTA, CDR2 FQGNSA. The CDR3 totals 15 residues. Trimming cost V 7 bases and J 1 base, with 15 bases left between them. As DNA, the CDR3 is TGTGCCAGCACCTCCGGGGGGCTGGGCACAGATACGCAGTATTTT. Translated: CASTSGGLGTDTQYF.

This chain joins TRBV5-6 and TRBJ1-5; 7 nucleotides line up with TRBD1. The V and J ends lost 4 bases and 2 bases, in that order; junction bases with no gene match: 9. Germline CDR1 is SGHDT and CDR2 is YYEEEE. This CDR3 is built from 16 residues. This CDR3 reads CASSRTGEKGNQPQHF. As DNA, the CDR3 is TGTGCCAGCAGCCGTACAGGGGAAAAGGGCAATCAGCCCCAGCATTTT.

This chain connects TRBV7-2 to TRBJ1-1; 7 bases match TRBD1. The CDR3 is made up of 18 amino acids. Germline V gene lookup returns CDR1 SGHTA and CDR2 FQGNSA. V lost 4 bases to trimming and J lost 1 base; unmatched junction nucleotides: 15. The CDR3 loop is CASSSRQGGRNRNTEAFF. CDR3 in DNA: TGTGCCAGCAGCTCCCGACAGGGAGGCAGGAATAGGAACACTGAAGCTTTCTTT. The variable domain in full, completed from reference TRBV7-2 and TRBJ1-1, reads GAGVSQSPSNKVTEKGKDVELRCDPISGHTALYWYRQSLGQGLEFLIYFQGNSAPDKSGLPSDRFSAERTGGSVSTLTIQRTQQEDSAVYLCASSSRQGGRNRNTEAFFGQGTRLTVV.

The chain couples TRBV20-1 to TRBJ2-5; 7 positions match TRBD1. The CDR3 loop spans 13 amino acids. The J segment lost 2 bases and the V segment lost 6 bases, leaving 6 bases of the junction unmatched. Looked up from germline, CDR1 is DFQATT and CDR2 is SNEGSKA (reference sequence). The CDR3 sequence: CSAGSGGQETQYF. The CDR3 DNA sequence: TGCAGTGCCGGTTCAGGGGGACAAGAGACCCAGTACTTC.

This clonotype was observed a handful of times. The rearrangement uses TRBV24-1 and TRBJ2-5; TRBD2 is a possible D gene (6 bases). V was clipped by 6 bases and J by 1 base, with 11 bases between them. CDR1 and CDR2 (germline): KGHDR, SFDVKD. The CDR3 covers 14 residues. CDR3 loop: CATSRTGVQETQYF. CDR3 coding DNA: TGTGCCACCAGTAGGACGGGGGTCCAAGAGACCCAGTACTTC.

The chain is built from TRBV5-6 and TRBJ1-6; D is unclear. Deletions cut 0 bases from V and 8 bases from J, with 6 bases between. Germline values: CDR1 SGHDT, CDR2 YYEEEE. The CDR3 totals 13 residues. This CDR3 reads CASSLDRDSPLHF. The CDR3 nucleotides are TGTGCCAGCAGCTTGGACAGAGATTCACCCCTCCACTTT.

This clonotype was counted once. This chain links TRBV9 with TRBJ2-1; TRBD2 aligns across 12 bases. Germline V gene sequence: CDR1 SGDLS, CDR2 YYNGEE. The CDR3 runs 15 residues. V shed 0 bases, J shed 9 bases, and the junction held 4 bases outside the gene matches. CDR3 DNA: TGTGCCAGCAGCGTAGGACTAGCGGGGGAAAGTGAGCAGTTCTTC. Protein sequence: CASSVGLAGESEQFF.

This clonotype was observed a few times. The chain carries TRBV4-1 and TRBJ1-2, with 10 bases lining up with TRBD1. The CDR3 contains 17 residues. The ends lost 4 bases at V and 8 bases at J; junction bases unmatched: 16. Germline CDR1 MGHRA, CDR2 YSYEKL. Here the CDR3 reads CASSPPSRDRGREGYTF. The CDR3 coding sequence is TGCGCCAGCAGCCCACCGTCCCGGGACAGGGGACGGGAAGGCTACACCTTC.

This clonotype is classed as medium-sized. The genes are TRBV20-1 and TRBJ1-6, with a possible D match to TRBD1 (5 bases). Germline V lookup: CDR1 DFQATT, CDR2 SNEGSKA (reference sequence). The CDR3 covers 16 residues. V lost 0 bases and J 0 bases, leaving 9 bases between the germline ends. The CDR3 spells CSARDRGGSYNSPLHF. The CDR3 DNA follows: TGCAGTGCTAGAGATCGGGGGGGCTCCTATAATTCACCCCTCCACTTT.